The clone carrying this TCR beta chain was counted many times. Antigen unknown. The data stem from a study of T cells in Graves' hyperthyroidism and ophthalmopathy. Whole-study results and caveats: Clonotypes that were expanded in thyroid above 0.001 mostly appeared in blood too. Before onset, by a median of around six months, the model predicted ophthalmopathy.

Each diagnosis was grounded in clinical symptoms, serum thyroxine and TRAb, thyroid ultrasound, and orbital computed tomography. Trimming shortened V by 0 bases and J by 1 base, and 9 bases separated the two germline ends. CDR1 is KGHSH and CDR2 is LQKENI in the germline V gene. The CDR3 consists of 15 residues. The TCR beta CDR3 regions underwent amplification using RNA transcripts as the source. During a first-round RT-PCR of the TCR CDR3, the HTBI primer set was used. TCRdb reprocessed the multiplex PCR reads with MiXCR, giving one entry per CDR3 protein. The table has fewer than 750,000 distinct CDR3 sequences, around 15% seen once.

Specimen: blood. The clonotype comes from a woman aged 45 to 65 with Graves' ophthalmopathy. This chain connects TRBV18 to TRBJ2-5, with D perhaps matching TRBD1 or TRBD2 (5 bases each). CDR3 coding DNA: TGTGCCAGCTCACCACCCGGGGCAGCCCAAGAGACCCAGTACTTC. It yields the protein CASSPPGAAQETQYF.